A selection of T cell receptor beta chains follows, all from one sample in a study of blood T cells in healthy people across ages. TCRdb recomputed calls from the 5' RACE reads with MiXCR, one row per CDR3 protein. The data hold 750,000 or so distinct CDR3 sequences, with roughly 25% observed a single time. This sample also belongs to another study, concerning T cells of mothers and their children.

Sequencing was done on a sample of blood. The receptors here all came from a boy between 5 and 17 years old in good health. CDR3s include the opening cysteine and the closing phenylalanine or tryptophan. The order of the fields is J gene, clone size, D gene, V gene, CDR3 protein, CDR3 DNA. D genes are given only for firm matches. Clone size is stated in some rows and not others, as once, few, many or a class when expanded.

>TRBJ2-5|.|TRBD1|TRBV7-8
CASSLNGQGAPQETQYF
TGTGCCAGCAGCTTAAATGGACAGGGGGCCCCTCAAGAGACCCAGTACTTC
>TRBJ2-7|.|.|TRBV7-2
CASSLTRVSYEQYF
TGTGCCAGCAGCCTCACACGGGTCTCCTACGAGCAGTACTTC
>TRBJ2-1|.|TRBD2|TRBV5-6
CASSTGTTYYNEQFF
TGTGCCAGCAGCACGGGGACTACCTACTACAATGAGCAGTTCTTC
>TRBJ2-7|.|.|TRBV13
CASSLSRGTHEQYF
TGTGCCAGCAGCTTGAGTAGGGGGACGCACGAGCAGTACTTC
>TRBJ2-7|.|.|TRBV11-2
CASSLVYGGSYEQYF
TGTGCCAGCAGCTTAGTTTACGGCGGGTCCTACGAGCAGTACTTC
>TRBJ2-1|few|TRBD1|TRBV20-1
CSAIGTGRDNEQFF
TGCAGTGCAATTGGGACAGGCCGTGACAATGAGCAGTTCTTC
>TRBJ2-5|.|.|TRBV5-6
CASSFLISLEETQYF
TGTGCCAGCAGCTTCCTTATCTCCCTAGAAGAGACCCAGTACTTC
>TRBJ2-1|.|TRBD2|TRBV5-6
CASSLRLAGGPAYNEQFF
TGTGCCAGCAGCTTGAGACTAGCGGGAGGGCCGGCCTACAATGAGCAGTTCTTC
>TRBJ2-2|.|.|TRBV11-3
CASSPHQSAGELFF
TGTGCCAGCAGCCCCCACCAGAGCGCAGGGGAGCTGTTTTTT
>TRBJ2-1|once|TRBD2|TRBV5-1
CASSLDGTSGLFEQFF
TGCGCCAGCAGCTTGGATGGGACTAGCGGGCTATTTGAGCAGTTCTTC
>TRBJ2-1|few|.|TRBV7-8
CASSLTPIEQFF
TGTGCCAGCAGCTTAACTCCCATTGAGCAGTTCTTC
>TRBJ2-5|.|TRBD1|TRBV7-7
CASSLSEGAVLGETRYF
TGTGCTAGCAGCTTAAGTGAGGGGGCTGTTCTGGGAGAGACCCGGTACTTC
>TRBJ2-1|.|.|TRBV12-3/TRBV12-4
CASSFEGNYNEQFF
TGTGCCAGCAGTTTCGAGGGGAACTACAATGAGCAGTTCTTC
>TRBJ2-3|.|TRBD2|TRBV2
CASSAVRGGVTDTQYF
TGTGCCAGCAGTGCGGTTCGGGGGGGCGTGACAGATACGCAGTATTTT
>TRBJ2-4|.|.|TRBV4-1
CASSQGPAGGFQYF
TGCGCCAGCAGCCAAGGTCCCGCGGGTGGGTTTCAGTACTTC
>TRBJ1-4|few|.|TRBV29-1
CSVEVEFNEKLFF
TGCAGCGTTGAAGTGGAGTTTAATGAAAAACTGTTTTTT
>TRBJ2-1|.|TRBD1|TRBV11-2
CASSSFQRDRGSGDEQFF
TGTGCCAGCAGCTCTTTCCAACGGGACAGGGGAAGTGGCGATGAGCAGTTCTTC
>TRBJ2-6|.|TRBD1|TRBV28
CASSFQGALSGANVLTF
TGTGCCAGCAGTTTTCAGGGGGCGCTCTCTGGGGCCAACGTCCTGACTTTC
>TRBJ1-5|.|TRBD1|TRBV20-1
CSATETGVEGQPQHF
TGCAGTGCTACCGAGACAGGGGTCGAGGGTCAGCCCCAGCATTTT
>TRBJ1-3|few|.|TRBV29-1
CSVGDGSGNTIYF
TGCAGCGTTGGCGACGGCTCTGGAAACACCATATATTTT
>TRBJ1-5|.|.|TRBV12-3/TRBV12-4
CASSLGANNQPQHF
TGTGCCAGCAGTTTAGGGGCAAACAATCAGCCCCAGCATTTT
>TRBJ2-1|.|TRBD2|TRBV3-1
CASSPPLGLATYNEQFF
TGTGCCAGCAGCCCCCCTCTAGGACTAGCGACCTACAATGAGCAGTTCTTC
>TRBJ1-1|few|.|TRBV6-1
CASSKEGVTEAFF
TGTGCCAGCAGTAAGGAGGGTGTCACTGAAGCTTTCTTT
>TRBJ2-1|few|.|TRBV14
CARNPSGSVKYNEQFF
TGTGCCAGGAACCCTTCCGGGAGTGTCAAGTACAATGAGCAGTTCTTC
>TRBJ2-7|.|.|TRBV12-3/TRBV12-4
CASSLGSWIPSYEQYF
TGTGCCAGCAGTTTGGGTAGTTGGATCCCCTCCTACGAGCAGTACTTC
>TRBJ2-3|.|TRBD2|TRBV12-5
CASGLSGGDTDTQYF
TGTGCTAGTGGTTTGAGCGGGGGGGACACAGATACGCAGTATTTT
>TRBJ2-2|few|TRBD2|TRBV20-1
CSARDPGGGRTGELFF
TGCAGTGCTAGAGATCCTGGCGGGGGGAGGACCGGGGAGCTGTTTTTT
>TRBJ2-1|few|.|TRBV29-1
CSVEKEQIKRDEQFF
TGCAGCGTTGAAAAAGAACAGATAAAAAGGGATGAGCAGTTCTTC
>TRBJ2-5|.|.|TRBV20-1
CSARDWGTVQETQYF
TGCAGTGCTAGAGATTGGGGGACCGTCCAAGAGACCCAGTACTTC
>TRBJ1-5|few|.|TRBV3-1
CASSLTPGTNQPQHF
TGTGCCAGCAGCCTCACGCCAGGGACCAATCAGCCCCAGCATTTT
>TRBJ2-3|.|.|TRBV24-1
CATSEEEVGLSTDTQYF
TGTGCCACCAGTGAGGAGGAGGTTGGTTTAAGCACAGATACGCAGTATTTT
>TRBJ2-1|.|.|TRBV6-2/TRBV6-3
CASSYSLAYNEQFF
TGTGCCAGCAGTTACTCCTTAGCCTACAATGAGCAGTTCTTC
>TRBJ2-5|.|.|TRBV28
CASSLQTQGRETQYF
TGTGCCAGCAGTTTACAGACCCAGGGGAGAGAGACCCAGTACTTC
>TRBJ2-5|few|TRBD2|TRBV29-1
CSVGGTIQETQYF
TGCAGCGTGGGAGGGACCATACAAGAGACCCAGTACTTC
>TRBJ2-1|few|.|TRBV28
CARRLSARQFF
TGTGCCCGCCGACTCTCAGCTAGGCAGTTCTTC
>TRBJ1-6|.|.|TRBV7-3
CASSLTPLGAGNSPLHF
TGTGCCAGCAGCTTAACTCCGTTGGGTGCGGGAAATTCACCCCTCCACTTT
>TRBJ1-3|.|.|TRBV5-1
CASSLEGEGLADTIYF
TGCGCCAGCAGCTTGGAGGGTGAGGGTCTGGCGGACACCATATATTTT
>TRBJ2-2|.|.|TRBV6-5
CASSTLAGELFF
TGTGCCAGCAGTACCCTAGCCGGGGAGCTGTTTTTT
>TRBJ2-7|.|.|TRBV21-1
CASSTSGQSVSEQYF
TGTGCCAGCAGCACCTCAGGGCAGAGCGTCAGCGAGCAGTACTTC
>TRBJ2-5|few|.|TRBV6-5
CASSYKRQIFGGVGETQYF
TGTGCCAGCAGTTACAAGCGGCAGATTTTCGGGGGAGTGGGTGAGACCCAGTACTTC
>TRBJ2-1|few|TRBD2|TRBV4-1
CASSQVGLADNEQFF
TGCGCCAGCAGCCAAGTGGGACTAGCGGACAATGAGCAGTTCTTC
>TRBJ2-1|few|.|TRBV7-2
CASSLERRAQGEQFF
TGTGCCAGCAGCTTAGAACGGCGGGCCCAGGGTGAGCAGTTCTTC
>TRBJ2-2|many|.|TRBV29-1
CSVAIDTGELFF
TGCAGCGTTGCCATTGACACCGGGGAGCTGTTTTTT
>TRBJ2-7|.|TRBD1|TRBV4-3
CASSQRPGQRYEQYF
TGCGCCAGCAGCCAAAGACCGGGACAGAGATACGAGCAGTACTTC
>TRBJ2-1|.|.|TRBV10-3
CAISENRNEQFF
TGTGCCATCAGTGAGAACAGAAATGAGCAGTTCTTC
>TRBJ2-7|.|TRBD1|TRBV7-9
CASSPLRFDRGEVSEQYF
TGTGCCAGCAGCCCTCTGAGGTTTGACAGGGGAGAAGTCAGCGAGCAGTACTTC